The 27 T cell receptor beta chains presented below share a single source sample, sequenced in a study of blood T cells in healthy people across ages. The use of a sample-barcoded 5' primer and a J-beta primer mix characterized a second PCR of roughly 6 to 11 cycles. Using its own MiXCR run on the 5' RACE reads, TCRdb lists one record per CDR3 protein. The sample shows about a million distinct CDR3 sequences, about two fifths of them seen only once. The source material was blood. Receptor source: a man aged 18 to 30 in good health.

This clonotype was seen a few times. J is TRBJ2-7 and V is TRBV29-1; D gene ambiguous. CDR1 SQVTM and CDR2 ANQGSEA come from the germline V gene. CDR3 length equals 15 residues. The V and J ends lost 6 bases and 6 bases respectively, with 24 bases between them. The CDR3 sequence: CSVALLTLGKSEQYF. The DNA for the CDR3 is TGCAGCGTGGCCCTACTAACTCTTGGGAAGAGCGAGCAGTACTTC.

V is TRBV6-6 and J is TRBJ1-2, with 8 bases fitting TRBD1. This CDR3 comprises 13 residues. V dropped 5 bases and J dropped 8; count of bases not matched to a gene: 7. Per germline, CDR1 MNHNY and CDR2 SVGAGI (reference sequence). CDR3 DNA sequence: TGTGCCAGCAGTGACATACAGGGGGGAGGCTACACCTTC. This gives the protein CASSDIQGGGYTF.

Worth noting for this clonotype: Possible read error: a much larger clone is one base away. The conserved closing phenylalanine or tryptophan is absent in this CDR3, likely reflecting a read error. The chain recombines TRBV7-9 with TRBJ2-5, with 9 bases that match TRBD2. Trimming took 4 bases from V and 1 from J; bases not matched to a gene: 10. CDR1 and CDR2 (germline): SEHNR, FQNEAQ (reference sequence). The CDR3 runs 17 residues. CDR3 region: CASSSYLAGLSQETQYL. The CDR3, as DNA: TGTGCCAGCAGCTCGTACCTAGCGGGGTTATCCCAAGAGACCCAGTACCTC.

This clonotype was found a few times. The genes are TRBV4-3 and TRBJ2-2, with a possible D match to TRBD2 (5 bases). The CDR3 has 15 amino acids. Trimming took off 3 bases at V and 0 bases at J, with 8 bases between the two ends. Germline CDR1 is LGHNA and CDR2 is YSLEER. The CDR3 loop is CASSQTNTNTGELFF. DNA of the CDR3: TGCGCCAGCAGCCAGACTAACACGAACACCGGGGAGCTGTTTTTT.

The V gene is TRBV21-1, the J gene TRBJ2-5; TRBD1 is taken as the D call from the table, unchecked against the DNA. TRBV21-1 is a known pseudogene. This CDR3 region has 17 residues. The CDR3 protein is CASSKGPRTPRGETQYF. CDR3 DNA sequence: TGTGCCAGCAGCAAAGGCCCCCGGACGCCCCGGGGGGAGACCCAGTACTTC.

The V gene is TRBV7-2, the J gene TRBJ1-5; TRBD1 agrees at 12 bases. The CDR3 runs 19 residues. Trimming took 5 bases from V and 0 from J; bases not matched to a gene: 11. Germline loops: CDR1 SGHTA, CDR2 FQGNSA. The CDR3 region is CASSAWDRGRTYSNQPQHF. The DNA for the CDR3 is TGTGCCAGCAGCGCTTGGGACAGGGGGCGCACGTATAGCAATCAGCCCCAGCATTTT.

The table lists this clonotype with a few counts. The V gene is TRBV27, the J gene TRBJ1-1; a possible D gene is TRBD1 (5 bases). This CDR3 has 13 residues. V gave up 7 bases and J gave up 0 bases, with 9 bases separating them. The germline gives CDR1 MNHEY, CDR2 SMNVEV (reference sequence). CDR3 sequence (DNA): TGTGCCAGCACAGGGCAAGTGAACACTGAAGCTTTCTTT. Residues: CASTGQVNTEAFF.

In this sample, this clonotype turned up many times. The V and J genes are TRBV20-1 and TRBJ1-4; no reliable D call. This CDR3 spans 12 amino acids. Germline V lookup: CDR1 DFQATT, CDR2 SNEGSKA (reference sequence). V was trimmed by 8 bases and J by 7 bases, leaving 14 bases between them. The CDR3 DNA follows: TGCAGTCCCGCCCCTGGTCCTGAAAAACTGTTTTTT. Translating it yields CSPAPGPEKLFF.

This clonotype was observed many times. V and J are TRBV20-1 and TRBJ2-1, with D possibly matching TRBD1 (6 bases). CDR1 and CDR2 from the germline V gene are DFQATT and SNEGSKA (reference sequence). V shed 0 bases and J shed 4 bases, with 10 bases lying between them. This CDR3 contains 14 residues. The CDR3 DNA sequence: TGCAGTGCTAGAGATGGACAGAGATACAATGAGCAGTTCTTC. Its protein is CSARDGQRYNEQFF.

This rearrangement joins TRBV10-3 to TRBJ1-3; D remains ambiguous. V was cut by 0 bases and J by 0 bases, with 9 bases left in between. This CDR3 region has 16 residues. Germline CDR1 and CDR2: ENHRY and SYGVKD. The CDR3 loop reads CAISESKVNSGNTIYF. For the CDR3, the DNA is TGTGCCATCAGTGAGTCTAAAGTTAACTCTGGAAACACCATATATTTT.

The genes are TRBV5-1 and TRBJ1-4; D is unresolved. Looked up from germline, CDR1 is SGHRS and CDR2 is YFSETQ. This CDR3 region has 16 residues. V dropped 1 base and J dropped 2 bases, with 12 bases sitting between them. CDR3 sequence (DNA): TGCGCCAGCAGCTTGCTTCTATCTGGGACTAATGAAAAACTGTTTTTT. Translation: CASSLLLSGTNEKLFF.

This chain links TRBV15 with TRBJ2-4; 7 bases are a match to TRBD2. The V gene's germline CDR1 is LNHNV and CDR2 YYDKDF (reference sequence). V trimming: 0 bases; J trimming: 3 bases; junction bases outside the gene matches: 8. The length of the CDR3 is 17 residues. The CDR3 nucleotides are TGTGCCACCAGCAGAGATCTCGGGGAGGGCGTCAAAAACATTCAGTACTTC. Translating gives CATSRDLGEGVKNIQYF.

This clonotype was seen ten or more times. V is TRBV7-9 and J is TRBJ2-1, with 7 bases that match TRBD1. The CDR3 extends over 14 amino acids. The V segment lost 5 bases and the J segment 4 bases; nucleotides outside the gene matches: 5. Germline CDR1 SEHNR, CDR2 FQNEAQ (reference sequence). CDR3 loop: CASSPSDRYNEQFF. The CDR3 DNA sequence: TGTGCCAGCAGCCCCTCGGACAGGTACAATGAGCAGTTCTTC.

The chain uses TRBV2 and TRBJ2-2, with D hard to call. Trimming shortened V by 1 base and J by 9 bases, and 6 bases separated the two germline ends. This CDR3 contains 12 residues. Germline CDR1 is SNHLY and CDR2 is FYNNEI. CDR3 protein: CASSEGRRELFF. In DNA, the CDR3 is TGTGCCAGCAGTGAAGGACGTCGGGAGCTGTTTTTT.

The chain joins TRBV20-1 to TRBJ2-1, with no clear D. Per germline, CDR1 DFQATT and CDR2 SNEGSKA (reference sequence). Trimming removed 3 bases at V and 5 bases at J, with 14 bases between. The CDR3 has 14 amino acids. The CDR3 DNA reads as TGCAGTGCTAGGCTGCCGAAATGGGACAATGAGCAGTTCTTC. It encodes CSARLPKWDNEQFF.

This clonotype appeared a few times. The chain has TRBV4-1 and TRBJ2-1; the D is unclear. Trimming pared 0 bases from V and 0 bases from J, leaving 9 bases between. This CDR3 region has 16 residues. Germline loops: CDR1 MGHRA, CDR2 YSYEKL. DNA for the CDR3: TGCGCCAGCAGCCAAGACGCAGGTAACTCCTACAATGAGCAGTTCTTC. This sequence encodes CASSQDAGNSYNEQFF.

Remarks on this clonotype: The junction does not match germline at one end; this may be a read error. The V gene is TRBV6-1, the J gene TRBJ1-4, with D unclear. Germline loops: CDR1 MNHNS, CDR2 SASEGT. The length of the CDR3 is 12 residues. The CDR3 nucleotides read TGTGCCATCAGTGAGGGATACGAAAAACTGTTTTTT. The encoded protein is CAISEGYEKLFF.

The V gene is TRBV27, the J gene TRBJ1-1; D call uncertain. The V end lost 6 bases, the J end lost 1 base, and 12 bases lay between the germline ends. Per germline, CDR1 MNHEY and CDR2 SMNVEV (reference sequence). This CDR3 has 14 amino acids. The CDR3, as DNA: TGTGCCAGCAGACGCCTTAGGGAGAACACTGAAGCTTTCTTT. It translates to CASRRLRENTEAFF.

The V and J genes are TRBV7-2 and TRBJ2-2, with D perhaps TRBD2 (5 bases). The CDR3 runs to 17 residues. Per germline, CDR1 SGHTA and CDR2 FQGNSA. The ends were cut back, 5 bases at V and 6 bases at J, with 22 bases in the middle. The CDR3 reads CASSAWDVRGLAGELFF. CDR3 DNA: TGTGCCAGCAGCGCTTGGGATGTTCGGGGTTTAGCCGGGGAGCTGTTTTTT.

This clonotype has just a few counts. The CDR3 protein is CASSSVAGSIEQFF. The CDR3 DNA is TGTGCCAGCAGCTCGGTAGCCGGCTCCATTGAGCAGTTCTTC. The V gene is TRBV11-1, the J gene TRBJ2-1; D is unclear. Trimming pared 4 bases from V and 9 bases from J, leaving 16 bases between. CDR1 is SGHAT, CDR2 FQDESV, per germline (reference sequence). This CDR3 contains 14 residues.

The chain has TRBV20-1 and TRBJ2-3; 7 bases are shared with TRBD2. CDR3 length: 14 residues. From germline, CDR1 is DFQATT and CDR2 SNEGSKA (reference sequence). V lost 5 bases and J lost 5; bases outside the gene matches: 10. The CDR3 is CSAPQAGKGDTQYF. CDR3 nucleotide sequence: TGCAGTGCTCCCCAAGCGGGGAAGGGAGATACGCAGTATTTT.

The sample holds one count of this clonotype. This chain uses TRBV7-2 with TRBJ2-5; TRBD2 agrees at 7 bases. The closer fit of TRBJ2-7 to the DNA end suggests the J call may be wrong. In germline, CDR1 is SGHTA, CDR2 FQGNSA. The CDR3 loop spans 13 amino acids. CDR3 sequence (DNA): TGTGCCAGCAGCTTAGATGGGAGGGGCGAGCAGTACTTC. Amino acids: CASSLDGRGEQYF.

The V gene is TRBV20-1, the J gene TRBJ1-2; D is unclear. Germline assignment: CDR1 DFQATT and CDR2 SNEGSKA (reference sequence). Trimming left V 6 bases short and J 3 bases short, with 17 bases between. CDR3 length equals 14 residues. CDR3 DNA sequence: TGCAGTGCGGATCCCGGGATATGGCACTATGGCTACACCTTC. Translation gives CSADPGIWHYGYTF.

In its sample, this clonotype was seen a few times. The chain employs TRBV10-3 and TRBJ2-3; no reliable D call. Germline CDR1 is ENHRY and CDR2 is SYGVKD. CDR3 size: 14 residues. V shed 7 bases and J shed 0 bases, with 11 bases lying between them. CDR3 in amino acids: CAITPSASTDTQYF. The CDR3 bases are TGTGCCATCACCCCCAGTGCTAGCACAGATACGCAGTATTTT.

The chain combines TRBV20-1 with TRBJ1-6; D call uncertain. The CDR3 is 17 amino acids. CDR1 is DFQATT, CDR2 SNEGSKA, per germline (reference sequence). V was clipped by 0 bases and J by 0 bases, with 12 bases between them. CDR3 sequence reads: CSARDYAASSYNSPLHF. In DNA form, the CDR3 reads TGCAGTGCTAGAGATTACGCAGCAAGCTCCTATAATTCACCCCTCCACTTT.

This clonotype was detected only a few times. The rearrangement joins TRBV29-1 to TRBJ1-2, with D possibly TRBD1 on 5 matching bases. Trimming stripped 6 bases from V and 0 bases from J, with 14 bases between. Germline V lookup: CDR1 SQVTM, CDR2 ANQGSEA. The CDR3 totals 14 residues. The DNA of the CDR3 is TGCAGCGTGATTCTAGGGGACCCTAACTATGGCTACACCTTC. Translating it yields CSVILGDPNYGYTF.

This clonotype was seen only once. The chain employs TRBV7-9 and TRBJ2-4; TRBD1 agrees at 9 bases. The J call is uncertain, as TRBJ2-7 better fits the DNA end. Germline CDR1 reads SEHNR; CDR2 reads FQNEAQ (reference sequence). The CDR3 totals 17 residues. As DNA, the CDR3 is TGTGCCAGCAGCACACAACCTAGGACAGGGGAAAACTACGAGCAGTACTTC. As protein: CASSTQPRTGENYEQYF.